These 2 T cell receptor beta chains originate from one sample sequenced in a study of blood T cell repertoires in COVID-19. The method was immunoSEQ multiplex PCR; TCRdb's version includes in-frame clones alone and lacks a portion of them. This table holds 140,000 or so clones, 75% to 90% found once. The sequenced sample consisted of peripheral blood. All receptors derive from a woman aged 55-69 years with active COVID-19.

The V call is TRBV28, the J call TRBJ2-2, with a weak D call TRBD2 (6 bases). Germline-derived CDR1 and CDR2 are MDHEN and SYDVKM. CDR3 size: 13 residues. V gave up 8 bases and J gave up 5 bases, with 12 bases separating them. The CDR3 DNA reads TGTGCCAGCTTAGCGGTCCTTACCGGGGAGCTGTTTTTT. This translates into CASLAVLTGELFF.

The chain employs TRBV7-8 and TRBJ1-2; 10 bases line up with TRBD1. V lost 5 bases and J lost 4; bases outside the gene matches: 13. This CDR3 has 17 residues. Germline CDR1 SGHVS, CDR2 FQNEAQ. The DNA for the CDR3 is TGTGCCAGCAGCGAAACGGGGGACAGGGGATTTTTCTATGGCTACACCTTC. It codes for CASSETGDRGFFYGYTF.